What follows describes a single TCR beta chain. Its antigen is not known. TCRdb recomputed calls from the 5' RACE reads with MiXCR, one row per CDR3 protein. The sample carries 250,000 to 300,000 distinct CDR3 sequences, roughly 15% recorded once. This specimen comes from a study of T-cell memory formation after mild COVID-19. The CDR3 is made up of 15 amino acids. Trimming pared 3 bases from V and 6 bases from J, leaving 15 bases between. The germline gives CDR1 KGHSH, CDR2 LQKENI. Study-wide points: Clones that contracted from day 15 to 85 had balanced CD4/CD8; later expanders were CD4+ biased.

This chain uses TRBV18 with TRBJ1-5; a weak D match, TRBD1 (6 bases). The clonotype was recovered from a man aged 18 to 30 who had mild COVID-19 (a few samples of this study predate the infection). Cell type and time point are not known. Sequenced material: PBMCs or a T cell subset sorted from them (not recorded which). The CDR3: CASSPKGGPGQPQHF. CDR3 in DNA: TGTGCCAGCTCACCTAAAGGGGGACCGGGTCAGCCCCAGCATTTT.